These 32 T cell receptor beta chains were sequenced from one sample in a study of blood T cell repertoires in COVID-19 (dated by TCRdb to 2018 to 2020). The library relied on the immunoSEQ multiplex PCR assay. TCRdb holds this immuneACCESS table with in-frame rearrangements only. Some clones are missing; in checked studies, unresolved V genes explain under half, and the rest has no known cause. The sample table shows roughly 290,000 clones, and approximately 85% are seen once. The ten biggest clones cover about 0.9% of the sample. The sample consisted of peripheral blood. The origin of the receptors is a human donor with COVID-19, enrolled during active disease. The donor label of this sample is uncertain.

This sequence joins TRBV7-9 and TRBJ1-1; 10 bases are a match to TRBD1. The J segment lost 5 bases and the V segment lost 5 bases, leaving 14 bases of the junction unmatched. Germline assignment: CDR1 SEHNR and CDR2 FQNEAQ (reference sequence). CDR3 length: 17 amino acids. CDR3 sequence reads: CASSLTYGTGVETEAFF. CDR3 nucleotide sequence: TGTGCCAGCAGCCTTACTTACGGGACAGGGGTGGAGACTGAAGCTTTCTTT.

This clone was seen once. This chain links TRBV21-1 with TRBJ2-7; the tabulated D call, TRBD2, remains unverified against the DNA. TRBV21-1 is tagged as a pseudogene. CDR3 length: 16 residues. CDR3 protein: CASSKGSRTSGYEQYF. The CDR3, as DNA: TGTGCCAGCAGCAAAGGTAGCCGGACTAGCGGCTACGAGCAGTACTTC.

CDR3 sequence: CASNPGGGMKAFF. The CDR3 coding sequence is TGTGCCAGCAATCCCGGAGGGGGCATGAAAGCTTTCTTT. V is TRBV5-4 and J is TRBJ1-1; 7 nucleotides align to TRBD1. The CDR3 contains 13 residues. Germline-derived CDR1 and CDR2 are SGHNT and YYREEE (reference sequence). The V segment lost 6 bases and the J segment 9 bases; nucleotides outside the gene matches: 11.

There are a few counts of this clone. The chain employs TRBV6-1 and TRBJ1-2, with D perhaps matching TRBD1 (6 bases). V dropped 3 bases and J dropped 4 bases, with 12 bases sitting between them. CDR3 length: 14 amino acids. Germline assignment: CDR1 MNHNS and CDR2 SASEGT. The CDR3 coding sequence is TGTGCCAGCAGTGAGGGGGCAGGATTCTATGGCTACACCTTC. It yields the protein CASSEGAGFYGYTF.

This clone was counted between two and nine times. This CDR3 is also generated by other DNA sequences in the sample. This rearrangement joins TRBV9 to TRBJ1-2, with D unresolved. The CDR3 covers 12 residues. The germline V gene has CDR1 SGDLS and CDR2 YYNGEE. V lost 4 bases to trimming and J lost 1 base, with 5 bases between them. CDR3 in DNA: TGTGCCAGCAGCCGCGATAACTATGGCTACACCTTC. It is translated as CASSRDNYGYTF. The full variable domain, in which reference TRBV9 and TRBJ1-2 provide the parts outside the CDR3, is DSGVTQTPKHLITATGQRVTLRCSPRSGDLSVYWYQQSLDQGLQFLIQYYNGEERAKGNILERFSAQQFPDLHSELNLSSLELGDSALYFCASSRDNYGYTFGSGTRLTVV.

J is TRBJ2-3 and V is TRBV7-2; 8 bases agree with TRBD2. The CDR3 is 14 amino acids. V lost 5 bases and J lost 4; bases outside the gene matches: 5. From germline, CDR1 is SGHTA and CDR2 FQGNSA. The CDR3 DNA follows: TGTGCCAGCAGCACGGGACTAGGCGCAGATACGCAGTATTTT. It yields the protein CASSTGLGADTQYF.

The genes are TRBV6-5 and TRBJ1-1; 10 bases match TRBD1. V trimming: 2 bases; J trimming: 10 bases; junction bases outside the gene matches: 4. CDR1 and CDR2 (germline): MNHEY, SVGAGI. The CDR3 has 13 residues. The CDR3 spells CASSYGGQGIAFF. CDR3 DNA sequence: TGTGCCAGCAGTTACGGGGGACAGGGGATAGCTTTCTTT.

The chain carries TRBV13 and TRBJ1-1, with D maybe TRBD1 (6 bases). Germline V gene sequence: CDR1 PRHDT, CDR2 FYEKMQ (reference sequence). Deletions cut 1 base from V and 2 bases from J, with 8 bases between. This CDR3 is built from 14 residues. CDR3 protein: CASSLAGGNTEAFF. DNA for the CDR3: TGTGCCAGCAGCTTAGCGGGGGGCAACACTGAAGCTTTCTTT.

The chain carries TRBV9 and TRBJ2-3; 8 bases are shared with TRBD2. Trimming took 0 bases from V and 0 from J; bases not matched to a gene: 6. CDR3 length equals 17 residues. Germline-derived CDR1 and CDR2 are SGDLS and YYNGEE. CDR3 nucleotides: TGTGCCAGCAGCGTAGCGGGAGGGGCTTGGAGCACAGATACGCAGTATTTT. This sequence encodes CASSVAGGAWSTDTQYF.

The chain combines TRBV24-1 with TRBJ2-3; D may be TRBD2 (5 bases). Trimming took 8 bases from V and 8 from J, leaving 13 bases between them. The germline V gene has CDR1 KGHDR and CDR2 SFDVKD. The CDR3 runs 12 residues. In nucleotides, the CDR3 is TGTGCCACCATGACCAGCGGTGGTACGCAGTATTTT. This sequence encodes CATMTSGGTQYF.

Written as DNA, the CDR3 is TGTGCCAGCAGATCGGGAGGGCCTAGGCGGGAGACCCAGTACTTC. Amino acids: CASRSGGPRRETQYF. The J gene is TRBJ2-5, the V gene TRBV28, with 8 bases identical to TRBD2. CDR1 is MDHEN and CDR2 is SYDVKM in the germline V gene. This CDR3 spans 15 amino acids. With V trimmed by 6 bases and J by 5 bases, 11 bases remained unmatched.

The V gene is TRBV19, the J gene TRBJ2-2; 8 nucleotides line up with TRBD1. This CDR3 region has 16 residues. V was pared by 5 bases and J by 2 bases, with 7 bases of the junction left unmatched. From germline, CDR1 is LNHDA and CDR2 SQIVND (reference sequence). CDR3 bases: TGTGCCAGTAGTCTGAGACAGGGGCTTAACACCGGGGAGCTGTTTTTT. This translates into CASSLRQGLNTGELFF.

The chain has TRBV28 and TRBJ1-2; 8 bases map to TRBD1. In germline, CDR1 is MDHEN, CDR2 SYDVKM. Trimming cost V 8 bases and J 2 bases; bases outside gene matches: 10. This CDR3 is 15 amino acids long. In DNA form, the CDR3 reads TGTGCCAGCGGCTTATCCGGGACAGGAAACTATGGCTACACCTTC. As protein: CASGLSGTGNYGYTF.

This chain links TRBV23-1 with TRBJ1-6, with TRBD1 identical over 7 bases. TRBV23-1 is reported as an ORF; its role is uncertain. V lost 8 bases, J lost 5 bases, and 12 bases stayed unmatched. CDR3 length: 16 amino acids. DNA for the CDR3: TGCGCCAGCCCCCAAGGCGTTGGACAGGATAATTCACCCCTCCACTTT. It codes for CASPQGVGQDNSPLHF.

This clone was detected a few times. The rearrangement links TRBV5-5 to TRBJ2-7; no clear D. Germline-derived CDR1 and CDR2 are SGHKS and YYEKEE (reference sequence). Trimming left V 1 base short and J 3 bases short, with 11 bases between. The CDR3 runs 14 residues. The CDR3 here is CASSLRQEDYEQYF. The CDR3 DNA is TGTGCCAGCAGCTTGCGGCAGGAAGACTACGAGCAGTACTTC. The full variable domain, with the rest looked up from reference TRBV5-5 and TRBJ2-7, is DAGVTQSPTHLIKTRGQQVTLRCSPISGHKSVSWYQQVLGQGPQFIFQYYEKEERGRGNFPDRFSARQFPNYSSELNVNALLLGDSALYLCASSLRQEDYEQYFGPGTRLTVT.

The chain combines TRBV28 with TRBJ2-2; 12 bases map to TRBD2. Germline CDR1 and CDR2: MDHEN and SYDVKM. The V segment lost 4 bases and the J segment 0 bases; nucleotides outside the gene matches: 6. CDR3 size: 18 residues. This CDR3 is CASSSPGLAGPNTGELFF. The CDR3 region has the DNA TGTGCCAGCAGTTCGCCGGGACTAGCGGGCCCGAACACCGGGGAGCTGTTTTTT.

The J gene is TRBJ1-1, the V gene TRBV5-1; D is unclear. V was pared by 0 bases and J by 5 bases, with 8 bases between. In germline, CDR1 is SGHRS, CDR2 YFSETQ. This CDR3 region has 13 residues. CDR3 residues: CASSLAEWTEAFF. In nucleotides, the CDR3 is TGCGCCAGCAGCTTGGCCGAGTGGACTGAAGCTTTCTTT.

The chain links TRBV7-2 to TRBJ2-7; possible D gene TRBD2, 6 bases. The CDR3 is made up of 15 amino acids. From germline, CDR1 is SGHTA and CDR2 FQGNSA. V was shortened by 6 bases and J by 0 bases, with 15 bases between the two germline ends. The CDR3 nucleotides are TGTGCCAGCAGGCCGGGGACTCTGAGCTCCTACGAGCAGTACTTC. It yields the protein CASRPGTLSSYEQYF.

The chain has TRBV5-1 and TRBJ2-7; 7 bases line up with TRBD1. Germline V lookup: CDR1 SGHRS, CDR2 YFSETQ. With 4 bases clipped from V and 6 bases from J, the junction kept 7 bases outside the gene matches. The CDR3 consists of 13 residues. Here the CDR3 DNA reads TGCGCCAGCAGCGAGGGGGCGCGCGCCGAGCAGTACTTC. This gives the protein CASSEGARAEQYF.

The gene calls are TRBV7-9 and TRBJ1-1, with D tentatively TRBD1 (5 bases). Trimming left V 1 base short and J 1 base short, with 10 bases between. Germline lookup yields CDR1 SEHNR and CDR2 FQNEAQ (reference sequence). The CDR3 runs to 15 residues. The CDR3 coding sequence is TGTGCCAGCAGCTTAGAACTGGGGCGGAACACTGAAGCTTTCTTT. This translates into CASSLELGRNTEAFF.

This clone has just one count. V is TRBV5-1 and J is TRBJ1-6; D may be TRBD1 (6 bases). The CDR3 totals 16 residues. CDR1 is SGHRS and CDR2 is YFSETQ in the germline V gene. With 4 bases removed from V and 0 bases from J, the gap between germline ends came to 11 bases. The CDR3 loop is CASSETGSSYNSPLHF. In DNA form, the CDR3 reads TGCGCCAGCAGCGAAACAGGGAGCTCCTATAATTCACCCCTCCACTTT.

The rearrangement links TRBV28 to TRBJ1-2; weak D call: TRBD1 (5 bases). The CDR3 contains 13 residues. V dropped 3 bases and J dropped 4 bases, with 9 bases sitting between them. CDR1 MDHEN and CDR2 SYDVKM come from the germline V gene. The CDR3 nucleotides read TGTGCCAGCAGTTTCGGGGGGGTCTATGGCTACACCTTC. Translating it yields CASSFGGVYGYTF.

This clone was picked up one time. This chain links TRBV30 with TRBJ2-1, with D perhaps matching TRBD2 (6 bases). Germline CDR1 reads GTSNPN; CDR2 reads SVGIG (reference sequence). V shed 1 base and J shed 6 bases, with 13 bases lying between them. The CDR3 is 14 amino acids. The CDR3 DNA reads TGTGCCTGGAGTGCCCTGACTAGAGGCAATGAGCAGTTCTTC. Its translation is CAWSALTRGNEQFF.

V gene TRBV19 combines with J gene TRBJ2-6; no firm D call. The CDR3 is made up of 15 amino acids. The germline V gene has CDR1 LNHDA and CDR2 SQIVND (reference sequence). The V gene lost 3 bases and the J gene lost 2 bases, with 8 bases spanning the gap. The CDR3 nucleotides are TGTGCCAGTAGTATCTGGGCAACTGGGGCCAACGTCCTGACTTTC. Protein: CASSIWATGANVLTF.

V usage is TRBV6-5 and J usage is TRBJ2-7; 7 bases map to TRBD1. The CDR3 length is 15 residues. With V trimmed by 0 bases and J by 2 bases, 4 bases remained unmatched. Germline V lookup: CDR1 MNHEY, CDR2 SVGAGI. The CDR3, as DNA: TGTGCCAGCAGTTACTCTTTTGGACAGGCCTACGAGCAGTACTTC. This codes for CASSYSFGQAYEQYF.

The genes are TRBV28 and TRBJ1-5, with D unresolved. CDR1 MDHEN and CDR2 SYDVKM come from the germline V gene. The length of the CDR3 is 17 residues. V was clipped by 7 bases and J by 2 bases, with 21 bases between them. This chain's CDR3 is CASTPNIGMFGNQPQHF. The CDR3 region has the DNA TGTGCCAGCACCCCCAACATCGGGATGTTTGGCAATCAGCCCCAGCATTTT.

This rearrangement joins TRBV28 to TRBJ2-7; 14 bases are shared with TRBD2. Per germline, CDR1 MDHEN and CDR2 SYDVKM. V lost 8 bases, J lost 0 bases, and 12 bases stayed unmatched. The CDR3 totals 18 residues. This CDR3 is CASEEGLAGVMPSYEQYF. DNA of the CDR3: TGTGCCAGCGAGGAGGGACTAGCGGGAGTCATGCCCTCCTACGAGCAGTACTTC.

This clone was seen a few times. V usage is TRBV28 and J usage is TRBJ2-7; D perhaps matches TRBD2 (5 bases). Germline V gives CDR1 MDHEN, CDR2 SYDVKM. The CDR3 contains 14 residues. V was clipped by 3 bases and J by 3 bases, with 12 bases between them. The CDR3 region is CASSFEQRGYEQYF. The DNA for the CDR3 is TGTGCCAGCAGTTTCGAGCAACGGGGCTACGAGCAGTACTTC.

V and J are TRBV19 and TRBJ1-2; 9 bases match TRBD1. With 5 bases clipped from V and 5 bases from J, the junction kept 9 bases outside the gene matches. This CDR3 is 15 amino acids long. Germline values: CDR1 LNHDA, CDR2 SQIVND (reference sequence). CDR3 sequence (DNA): TGTGCCAGTAGTTCGCAACCGGGACAGGGATATGGCTACACCTTC. Protein product: CASSSQPGQGYGYTF.

The chain combines TRBV6-5 with TRBJ1-6, with 7 bases aligning to TRBD1. Germline trimming cut 5 bases from V and 7 bases from J; bases unmatched to any gene: 5. Germline V lookup: CDR1 MNHEY, CDR2 SVGAGI. CDR3 length: 14 amino acids. The CDR3 coding sequence is TGTGCCAGCAGTCGGGACAGCCTCAATTCACCCCTCCACTTT. It codes for CASSRDSLNSPLHF.

The V gene is TRBV2, the J gene TRBJ2-6, with D perhaps matching TRBD1 (6 bases). The CDR3 is 15 residues long. The V end lost 3 bases, the J end lost 5 bases, and 11 bases lay between the germline ends. Germline CDR1 is SNHLY and CDR2 is FYNNEI. CDR3 sequence: CASSDPRGRANVLTF. The CDR3 DNA sequence: TGTGCCAGCAGTGATCCCAGGGGCCGGGCCAACGTCCTGACTTTC.

In its sample, this clone was seen once. The V gene is TRBV3-1 (or the pseudogene TRBV3-2), the J gene TRBJ2-1; D is undetermined. Trimming cost V 0 bases and J 10 bases, with 10 bases left between them. The CDR3 is 13 amino acids. Germline assignment: CDR1 LGHDT and CDR2 YNNKEL (reference sequence). In nucleotides, the CDR3 is TGTGCCAGCAGCCAAGATCTCGTGAGGGAGCAGTTCTTC. This codes for CASSQDLVREQFF.